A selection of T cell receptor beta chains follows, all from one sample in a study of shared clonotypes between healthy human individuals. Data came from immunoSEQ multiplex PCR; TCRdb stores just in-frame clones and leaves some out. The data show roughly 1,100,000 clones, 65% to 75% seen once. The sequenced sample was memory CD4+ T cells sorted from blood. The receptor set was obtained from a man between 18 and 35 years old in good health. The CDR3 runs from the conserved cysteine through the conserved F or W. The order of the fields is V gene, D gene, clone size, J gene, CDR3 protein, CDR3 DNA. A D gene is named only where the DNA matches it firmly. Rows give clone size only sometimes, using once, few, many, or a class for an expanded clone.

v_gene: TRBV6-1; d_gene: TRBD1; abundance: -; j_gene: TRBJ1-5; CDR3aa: CASSDRGLSQPQHF; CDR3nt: TGTGCCAGCAGTGACAGGGGGCTTTCTCAGCCCCAGCATTTT
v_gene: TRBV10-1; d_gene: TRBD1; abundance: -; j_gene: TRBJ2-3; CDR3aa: CASSDRQGARYF; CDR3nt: TGCGCCAGCAGTGACCGACAGGGGGCGCGATATTTT
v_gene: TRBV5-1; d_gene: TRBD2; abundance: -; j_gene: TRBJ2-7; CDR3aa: CASSRSGSRYEQYF; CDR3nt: TGCGCCAGCAGCAGAAGCGGGAGTAGGTACGAGCAGTACTTC
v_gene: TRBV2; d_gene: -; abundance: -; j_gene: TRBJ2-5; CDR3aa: CASSEALGVGETQYF; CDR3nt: TGTGCCAGCAGTGAAGCGCTAGGGGTTGGGGAGACCCAGTACTTC
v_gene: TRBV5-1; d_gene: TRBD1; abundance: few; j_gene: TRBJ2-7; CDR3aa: CASSPRQGTSYEQYF; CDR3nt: TGCGCCAGCAGCCCCCGACAGGGAACCTCCTACGAGCAGTACTTC
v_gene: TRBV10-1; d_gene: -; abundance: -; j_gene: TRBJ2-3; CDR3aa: CASSPDSSTDTQYF; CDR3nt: TGCGCCAGCAGCCCGGACAGCAGCACAGATACGCAGTATTTT
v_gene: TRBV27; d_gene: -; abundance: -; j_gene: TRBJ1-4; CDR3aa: CASSLPDVATNEKLFF; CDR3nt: TGTGCCAGCAGTTTACCTGACGTCGCAACTAATGAAAAACTGTTTTTT
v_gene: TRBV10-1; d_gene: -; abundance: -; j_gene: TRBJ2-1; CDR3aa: CASSESVAREQFF; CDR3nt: TGCGCCAGCAGTGAGTCGGTGGCTAGGGAGCAGTTCTTC
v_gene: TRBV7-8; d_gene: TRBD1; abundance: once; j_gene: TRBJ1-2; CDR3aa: CASSPRTGSNGYTF; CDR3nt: TGTGCCAGCAGCCCACGGACAGGGAGTAATGGCTACACCTTC
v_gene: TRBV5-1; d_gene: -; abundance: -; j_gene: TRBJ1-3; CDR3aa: CASSLGSPGPGAGNTIYF; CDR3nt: TGCGCCAGCAGCTTGGGGTCACCCGGCCCGGGGGCTGGAAACACCATATATTTT
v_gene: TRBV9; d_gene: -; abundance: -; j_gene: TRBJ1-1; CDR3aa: CASSGGGSNTEAFF; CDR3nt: TGTGCCAGCAGCGGGGGAGGGTCGAACACTGAAGCTTTCTTT
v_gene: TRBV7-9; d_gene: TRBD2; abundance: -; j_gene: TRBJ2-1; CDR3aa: CASSMGLAGWVYNEQFF; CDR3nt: TGTGCCAGCAGCATGGGACTAGCGGGATGGGTCTACAATGAGCAGTTCTTC
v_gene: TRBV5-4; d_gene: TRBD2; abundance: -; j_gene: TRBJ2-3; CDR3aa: CASSRTSGGFLTDTQYF; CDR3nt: TGTGCCAGCAGCCGGACTAGCGGGGGGTTCCTCACAGATACGCAGTATTTT
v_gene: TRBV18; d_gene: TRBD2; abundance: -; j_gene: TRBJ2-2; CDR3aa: CASSPPGLAGNTGELFF; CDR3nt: TGTGCCAGCTCACCGCCGGGACTAGCAGGGAACACCGGGGAGCTGTTTTTT
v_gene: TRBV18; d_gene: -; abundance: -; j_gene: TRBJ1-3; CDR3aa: CASSPPGLNSGNTIYF; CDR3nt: TGTGCCAGCTCACCTCCAGGACTGAACTCTGGAAACACCATATATTTT
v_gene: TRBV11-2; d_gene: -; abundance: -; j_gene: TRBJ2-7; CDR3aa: CASSSNRVDYEQYF; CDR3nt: TGTGCCAGCAGCTCCAATCGGGTGGATTACGAGCAGTACTTC